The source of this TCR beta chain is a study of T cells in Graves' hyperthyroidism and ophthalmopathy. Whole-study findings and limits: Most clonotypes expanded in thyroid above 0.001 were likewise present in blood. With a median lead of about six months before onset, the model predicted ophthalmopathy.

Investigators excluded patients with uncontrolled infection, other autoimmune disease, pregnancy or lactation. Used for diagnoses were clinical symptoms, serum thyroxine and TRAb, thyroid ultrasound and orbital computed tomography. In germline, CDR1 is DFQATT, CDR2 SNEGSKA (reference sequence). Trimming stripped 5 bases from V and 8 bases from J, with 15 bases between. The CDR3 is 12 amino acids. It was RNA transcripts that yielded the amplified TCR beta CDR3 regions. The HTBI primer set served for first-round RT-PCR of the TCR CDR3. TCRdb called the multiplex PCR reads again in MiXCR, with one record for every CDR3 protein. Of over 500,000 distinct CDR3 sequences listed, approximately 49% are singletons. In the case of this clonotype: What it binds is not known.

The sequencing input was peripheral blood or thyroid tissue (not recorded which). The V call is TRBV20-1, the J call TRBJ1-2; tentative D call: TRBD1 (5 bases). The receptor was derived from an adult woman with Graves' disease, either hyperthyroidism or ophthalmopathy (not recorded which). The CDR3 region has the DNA TGCAGTGCTTATACCCCAGGGAGCGGCTACACCTTC. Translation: CSAYTPGSGYTF.